The clone carrying this T cell receptor (beta chain) appeared a single time. What it binds is not known. Both about-4-week and about-12-week second-dose recipients were combined. This sample was taken from a study of T cell responses to AZD1222 COVID-19 vaccine. CDR3 length equals 14 residues. From germline, CDR1 is KGHSH and CDR2 LQKENI. V trimming: 5 bases; J trimming: 1 base; junction bases outside the gene matches: 4. Whole-study results and caveats: There were mostly white British donors and more females than males, and clonal diversity was possibly underestimated.

Profiling relied on immunoSEQ multiplex PCR, and the TCRdb table lists in-frame clones only, not all of them. The sample holds about 270,000 clones, about 94% seen once. This specimen was peripheral blood, taken 28 days after the second AZD1222 dose. The sequence was collected from an adult who received the AZD1222 COVID-19 vaccine. The J gene is TRBJ1-1, the V gene TRBV18; 7 bases match TRBD1. The CDR3 here is CASSATGSNTEAFF. In DNA form, the CDR3 reads TGTGCCAGCTCAGCGACAGGGTCGAACACTGAAGCTTTCTTT.